The 4 T cell receptor beta chains listed next were all sequenced from one sample in a study of cytomegalovirus exposure and HLA in healthy donors. Data came from immunoSEQ multiplex PCR; TCRdb stores just in-frame clones and leaves some out. In the table there are 180,000 or so clones, approximately 86% of which are singletons. Specimen: PBMCs. The receptors stem from a young man in good health and CMV-seropositive.

This rearrangement joins TRBV4-3 to TRBJ1-5, with D unclear. The germline CDR1 and CDR2 sequences are LGHNA and YSLEER. Trimming shortened V by 3 bases and J by 4 bases, and 10 bases separated the two germline ends. This CDR3 contains 14 residues. The CDR3 nucleotides read TGCGCCAGCAGCCAGGAGGTCTCTAATCAGCCCCAGCATTTT. It translates to CASSQEVSNQPQHF.

The table lists this clone with a few counts. This chain links TRBV27 with TRBJ2-7, with D perhaps TRBD2 (6 bases). Trimming shortened V by 10 bases and J by 6 bases, and 13 bases separated the two germline ends. Germline V gene lookup returns CDR1 MNHEY and CDR2 SMNVEV (reference sequence). This CDR3 spans 11 amino acids. In DNA, the CDR3 is TGTGCCACGATCGGGAGTGGCGAGCAGTACTTC. Encoded protein: CATIGSGEQYF.

The chain recombines TRBV29-1 with TRBJ2-7, with 9 nucleotides matching TRBD1. The J segment lost 3 bases and the V segment lost 6 bases, leaving 3 bases of the junction unmatched. Germline assignment: CDR1 SQVTM and CDR2 ANQGSEA. The CDR3 is 12 residues long. The CDR3 sequence: CSVGTGIYEQYF. In DNA form, the CDR3 reads TGCAGCGTCGGGACAGGGATCTACGAGCAGTACTTC.

The V gene is TRBV19, the J gene TRBJ2-3, with D maybe TRBD2 (5 bases). This CDR3 contains 14 residues. The germline V and J ends were trimmed by 1 base and 3 bases, with 8 bases remaining between them. CDR1 is LNHDA and CDR2 is SQIVND in the germline V gene (reference sequence). The CDR3 is CASSIALATDTQYF. The CDR3, as DNA: TGTGCCAGTAGTATAGCCCTAGCAACAGATACGCAGTATTTT.